These 29 T cell receptor beta chains were sequenced from one sample in a study of blood T cell repertoires in COVID-19 (dated by TCRdb to 2020 to 2021). Libraries were built with the immunoSEQ multiplex PCR assay. In its TCRdb copy, this immuneACCESS table keeps in-frame sequences only and misses some clones. Where compared with another copy, unresolved V genes explain less than half of these, and the others have no known cause. For this sample there are 200,000 to 250,000 clones; just over 85% appear just once. 2.2% of the sample is held by the ten biggest clonotypes. The material sequenced was peripheral blood. Every receptor here comes from a man aged 30-40 years who had recovered from COVID-19.

V gene TRBV10-3 combines with J gene TRBJ1-1; D is possibly TRBD1 (6 bases). V shed 0 bases and J shed 6 bases, with 14 bases lying between them. Germline V gene lookup returns CDR1 ENHRY and CDR2 SYGVKD. The CDR3 has 15 residues. Here the CDR3 reads CAISESEWGPAEAFF. CDR3 nucleotide sequence: TGTGCCATCAGTGAGTCTGAATGGGGGCCAGCTGAAGCTTTCTTT.

This rearrangement joins TRBV5-1 to TRBJ1-6; D gene uncertain. The CDR3 extends over 16 amino acids. The germline V gene has CDR1 SGHRS and CDR2 YFSETQ. V lost 5 bases and J lost 0, with 12 bases in between. The CDR3 coding sequence is TGCGCCAGCAGTTCCGACTGGAGCTCCTATAATTCACCCCTCCACTTT. It translates to CASSSDWSSYNSPLHF.

The V gene is TRBV7-8, the J gene TRBJ1-2, with D possibly being TRBD1 (5 bases). Germline V lookup: CDR1 SGHVS, CDR2 FQNEAQ. This CDR3 is 13 amino acids long. Trimming shortened V by 5 bases and J by 6 bases, and 13 bases separated the two germline ends. For the CDR3, the DNA is TGTGCCAGCAGCCGATATTGGGGCGATGGCTACACCTTC. This sequence encodes CASSRYWGDGYTF.

This clone came up once. The genes are TRBV6-5 and TRBJ2-5; D possibly corresponds to TRBD2 (6 bases). Germline values: CDR1 MNHEY, CDR2 SVGAGI. This CDR3 is built from 13 residues. V was trimmed by 5 bases and J by 6 bases, leaving 13 bases between them. CDR3 in amino acids: CASSLGEVKTQYF. The DNA of the CDR3 is TGTGCCAGCAGTCTGGGGGAGGTAAAGACCCAGTACTTC.

CDR3 nucleotides: TGTGCCAGTAGTACCCAACAGGTTGGGGCCAACGTCCTGACTTTC. Translated: CASSTQQVGANVLTF. The chain combines TRBV19 with TRBJ2-6, with a weak D call TRBD1 (5 bases). CDR1 is LNHDA and CDR2 is SQIVND in the germline V gene (reference sequence). The CDR3 contains 15 residues. With 4 bases removed from V and 3 bases from J, the gap between germline ends came to 10 bases.

This clone was counted only a few times. The chain carries TRBV6-5 and TRBJ1-5; D perhaps matches TRBD1 (5 bases). The length of the CDR3 is 15 residues. CDR1 MNHEY and CDR2 SVGAGI come from the germline V gene. V lost 6 bases to trimming and J lost 5 bases, with 17 bases between them. The CDR3 loop is CASRGGPGRYQPQHF. The CDR3 DNA sequence: TGTGCCAGCAGGGGGGGACCGGGCAGGTATCAGCCCCAGCATTTT.

This clone was observed a few times. The gene calls are TRBV6-5 and TRBJ1-5; 7 positions match TRBD1. From germline, CDR1 is MNHEY and CDR2 SVGAGI. The J segment lost 9 bases and the V segment lost 6 bases, leaving 14 bases of the junction unmatched. The CDR3 totals 15 residues. The DNA of the CDR3 is TGTGCCAGCAGGCGCCGCGACAGGGTAACTTCGCCCCAGCATTTT. Protein sequence: CASRRRDRVTSPQHF.

The genes are TRBV7-9 and TRBJ2-3; 7 nucleotides align to TRBD2. J lost 2 bases, V lost 4 bases, and 18 bases had no gene match. Germline-derived CDR1 and CDR2 are SEHNR and FQNEAQ (reference sequence). The CDR3 loop spans 19 amino acids. The CDR3 DNA reads as TGTGCCAGCAGCTCCTGGGCGGTAAGGAGCGGGGCCCTCACAGATACGCAGTATTTT. This sequence encodes CASSSWAVRSGALTDTQYF.

This chain joins TRBV19 and TRBJ2-5; 9 positions match TRBD2. The CDR3 contains 16 residues. Germline loops: CDR1 LNHDA, CDR2 SQIVND (reference sequence). The V segment lost 3 bases and the J segment 4 bases; nucleotides outside the gene matches: 9. The DNA of the CDR3 is TGTGCCAGTAGTATTCCCGGCGGGGGGGATGGAGAGACCCAGTACTTC. It is translated as CASSIPGGGDGETQYF.

The rearrangement uses TRBV19 and TRBJ1-5; no clear D gene. CDR1 and CDR2 from the germline V gene are LNHDA and SQIVND (reference sequence). This CDR3 is built from 16 residues. Trimming left V 6 bases short and J 0 bases short, with 15 bases between. The CDR3 sequence: CASRSFPEYSNQPQHF. The CDR3 nucleotides are TGTGCCAGTAGGTCCTTCCCTGAGTATAGCAATCAGCCCCAGCATTTT.

The chain is built from TRBV3-1 (or the pseudogene TRBV3-2) and TRBJ1-1, with D unclear. This CDR3 has 14 amino acids. The V end was cut by 5 bases, the J end by 2 bases, with 12 bases between. Per germline, CDR1 LGHDT and CDR2 YNNKEL (reference sequence). The DNA of the CDR3 is TGTGCCAGCAGCATGACACCACGAAACACTGAAGCTTTCTTT. Translation gives CASSMTPRNTEAFF.

This sequence joins TRBV6-5 and TRBJ2-1, with 10 bases that match TRBD2. V shed 0 bases, J shed 5 bases, and the junction held 4 bases outside the gene matches. CDR3 size: 16 residues. Germline lookup yields CDR1 MNHEY and CDR2 SVGAGI. CDR3 sequence: CASSYSPAGGDNEQFF. The CDR3 DNA sequence: TGTGCCAGCAGTTACTCGCCAGCGGGGGGGGACAATGAGCAGTTCTTC.

The chain has TRBV5-1 and TRBJ1-1; perhaps TRBD1 as D (5 bases). The CDR3 sequence is 17 residues long. V lost 0 bases and J lost 0, with 15 bases in between. Germline CDR1 is SGHRS and CDR2 is YFSETQ. CDR3 coding DNA: TGCGCCAGCAGCTTGGATGCAGGGCGTTTGTTGAACACTGAAGCTTTCTTT. Translated: CASSLDAGRLLNTEAFF.

V usage is TRBV5-1 and J usage is TRBJ2-5; D possibly corresponds to TRBD2 (6 bases). The V and J ends lost 0 bases and 4 bases respectively, with 16 bases between them. This CDR3 region has 16 residues. Per germline, CDR1 SGHRS and CDR2 YFSETQ. CDR3 DNA: TGCGCCAGCAGCTTGGAATGGGACTTATTGATAGAGACCCAGTACTTC. Its translation is CASSLEWDLLIETQYF.

The gene calls are TRBV30 and TRBJ1-1; 7 bases map to TRBD1. The trim removed 8 bases at V and 11 bases at J, leaving 17 bases unmatched. Germline lookup yields CDR1 GTSNPN and CDR2 SVGIG (reference sequence). This CDR3 is built from 13 residues. CDR3 residues: CAEGQGVGDSAFF. DNA of the CDR3: TGTGCCGAAGGGCAGGGGGTGGGGGACTCGGCTTTCTTT.

CDR3 nucleotides: TGTGCCAGCTCACCACCGACAGACTTAAGAGAAAAACTGTTTTTT. It specifies CASSPPTDLREKLFF. This chain links TRBV18 with TRBJ1-4, with D perhaps TRBD1 (5 bases). Germline-derived CDR1 and CDR2 are KGHSH and LQKENI. The CDR3 spans 15 residues. V gave up 0 bases and J gave up 8 bases, with 13 bases separating them.

Of note for this clone: This sample also contains other DNA sequences that code for the same CDR3. The V gene is TRBV15, the J gene TRBJ2-3; D gene ambiguous. Germline V gene lookup returns CDR1 LNHNV and CDR2 YYDKDF (reference sequence). The CDR3 spans 12 residues. V was pared by 0 bases and J by 5 bases, with 3 bases between. CDR3: CATSRDRDTQYF. The CDR3 nucleotides read TGTGCCACCAGCAGAGATCGAGATACGCAGTATTTT.

The chain carries TRBV5-6 and TRBJ1-5; 8 nucleotides agree with TRBD1. Germline assignment: CDR1 SGHDT and CDR2 YYEEEE. CDR3 size: 15 residues. V shed 4 bases and J 7 bases; nucleotides not matched to a gene: 10. The CDR3 nucleotides read TGTGCCAGCAGCACGAGGACAGGGATACGGCAGCCCCAGCATTTT. This sequence encodes CASSTRTGIRQPQHF.

The CDR3 loop reads CASSIRTGDLAYEQYF. In DNA, the CDR3 is TGTGCCAGCAGCATACGGACAGGGGACTTAGCCTACGAGCAGTACTTC. The chain carries TRBV7-2 and TRBJ2-7, with TRBD1 identical over 9 bases. V gave up 5 bases and J gave up 2 bases; unmatched junction bases: 10. Germline V gene sequence: CDR1 SGHTA, CDR2 FQGNSA. This CDR3 region has 16 residues.

Note on this clone: Mismatch with germline at one junction end may stem from a read error. The chain carries TRBV7-9 and TRBJ1-2; no definite D call. The CDR3 contains 10 residues. Germline CDR1 SEHNR, CDR2 FQNEAQ (reference sequence). The CDR3 sequence: CASTLREPIF. CDR3 in DNA: TGTGCCAGTACCCTTCGCGAACCGATCTTC.

A single count supports this clone. This rearrangement joins TRBV11-2 to TRBJ2-7; D not resolved. Per the germline V gene, CDR1 is SGHAT and CDR2 is FQNNGV. Trimming cost V 4 bases and J 3 bases, with 16 bases left between them. CDR3 size: 15 residues. The CDR3 sequence: CASSSPTYGLYEQYF. Written as DNA, the CDR3 is TGTGCCAGCAGCTCCCCGACTTACGGTCTCTACGAGCAGTACTTC.

The rearrangement links TRBV7-8 to TRBJ2-7; D uncertain. The CDR3 is 13 amino acids. V shed 1 base and J shed 0 bases, with 4 bases lying between them. From germline, CDR1 is SGHVS and CDR2 FQNEAQ. The CDR3 protein is CASSLGHSYEQYF. The DNA of the CDR3 is TGTGCCAGCAGCTTAGGTCACTCCTACGAGCAGTACTTC. Based on the CDR3 plus reference TRBV7-8 and TRBJ2-7, the full variable domain is GAGVSQSPRYKVAKRGQDVALRCDPISGHVSLFWYQQALGQGPEFLTYFQNEAQLDKSGLPSDRFFAERPEGSVSTLKIQRTQQEDSAVYLCASSLGHSYEQYFGPGTRLTVT.

The chain combines TRBV5-8 with TRBJ1-1, with a weak D call TRBD1 (6 bases). Trimming shortened V by 0 bases and J by 5 bases, and 8 bases separated the two germline ends. The CDR3 consists of 13 residues. Germline V gives CDR1 SGHTS, CDR2 YDEGEE. CDR3: CASSLDRVTEAFF. The DNA for the CDR3 is TGTGCCAGCAGCTTGGACAGGGTGACTGAAGCTTTCTTT.

The chain joins TRBV7-2 to TRBJ1-1; weak D call: TRBD1 (5 bases). Germline CDR1 is SGHTA and CDR2 is FQGNSA. There are 15 residues in the CDR3. Trimming pared 1 base from V and 11 bases from J, leaving 20 bases between. The CDR3 nucleotides read TGTGCCAGCAGCTTAGTATATGGGACTCCCGAGGGGGCTTTCTTT. Translation: CASSLVYGTPEGAFF.

This chain uses TRBV6-5 with TRBJ1-4; a possible D gene is TRBD1 (5 bases). Per the germline V gene, CDR1 is MNHEY and CDR2 is SVGAGI. This CDR3 spans 16 amino acids. Trimming left V 2 bases short and J 7 bases short, with 17 bases between. For the CDR3, the DNA is TGTGCCAGCAGTTACCAGTCCGGGGGGTGGGGTGAAAAACTGTTTTTT. Its translation: CASSYQSGGWGEKLFF.

The CDR3 sequence is CASSIEASVQEQYF. CDR3 DNA sequence: TGTGCCAGTAGTATAGAGGCCAGTGTTCAAGAGCAGTACTTC. This chain uses TRBV19 with TRBJ2-7; D is unclear. Trimming took 0 bases from V and 7 from J, leaving 13 bases between them. The CDR3 runs to 14 residues. The germline gives CDR1 LNHDA, CDR2 SQIVND (reference sequence).

The chain employs TRBV3-1 (or the pseudogene TRBV3-2) and TRBJ1-2; TRBD1 aligns across 7 bases. The CDR3 is made up of 18 amino acids. Germline V gene sequence: CDR1 LGHDT, CDR2 YNNKEL (reference sequence). V lost 0 bases to trimming and J lost 0 bases; unmatched junction nucleotides: 10. The CDR3 DNA sequence: TGTGCCAGCAGCCAAGAGCCCAAACAGGGGACGGCTAACTATGGCTACACCTTC. This gives the protein CASSQEPKQGTANYGYTF.

The J gene is TRBJ2-7, the V gene TRBV6-2 or TRBV6-3, with no clear D. Germline CDR1 reads MNHEY; CDR2 reads SVGEGT. V lost 2 bases and J 5 bases, leaving 16 bases between the germline ends. This CDR3 spans 15 amino acids. CDR3 nucleotides: TGTGCCAGCAGTTACCCCCCACGGGTTTTGAACGAGCAGTACTTC. This translates into CASSYPPRVLNEQYF.

The genes are TRBV7-2 and TRBJ1-3; the D is unclear. Per the germline V gene, CDR1 is SGHTA and CDR2 is FQGNSA. The germline V and J ends were trimmed by 6 bases and 2 bases, with 11 bases remaining between them. The CDR3 extends over 14 amino acids. CDR3 protein: CASRSGITGNTIYF. In nucleotides, the CDR3 is TGTGCCAGCAGGTCCGGGATTACTGGAAACACCATATATTTT.